This T cell receptor (beta chain) is from a study of T cell responses to AZD1222 COVID-19 vaccine. Study results and caveats: At study baseline, merely several AZD1222 recipients were seropositive. Females outnumbered males among donors, who were mostly white British; clonal diversity was possibly underestimated.

This clone came up once. Its target is not known. CDR3 length: 11 residues. The V end lost 2 bases, the J end lost 4 bases, and 6 bases lay between the germline ends. Germline V CDR1 and CDR2: GTSNPN, SVGIG (reference sequence). Clones were sequenced by immunoSEQ multiplex PCR, and TCRdb holds only the in-frame ones, with some missing. The data show 90,000 to 150,000 clones, around 85% seen once. Sequenced here: peripheral blood, sampled on day 0 of AZD1222 vaccination. The J gene is TRBJ2-7, the V gene TRBV30; no clear D. The receptor was derived from an adult in good health. The DNA for the CDR3 is TGTGCCTGGAGTCCCCGGTACGAGCAGTACTTC. The encoded protein is CAWSPRYEQYF.